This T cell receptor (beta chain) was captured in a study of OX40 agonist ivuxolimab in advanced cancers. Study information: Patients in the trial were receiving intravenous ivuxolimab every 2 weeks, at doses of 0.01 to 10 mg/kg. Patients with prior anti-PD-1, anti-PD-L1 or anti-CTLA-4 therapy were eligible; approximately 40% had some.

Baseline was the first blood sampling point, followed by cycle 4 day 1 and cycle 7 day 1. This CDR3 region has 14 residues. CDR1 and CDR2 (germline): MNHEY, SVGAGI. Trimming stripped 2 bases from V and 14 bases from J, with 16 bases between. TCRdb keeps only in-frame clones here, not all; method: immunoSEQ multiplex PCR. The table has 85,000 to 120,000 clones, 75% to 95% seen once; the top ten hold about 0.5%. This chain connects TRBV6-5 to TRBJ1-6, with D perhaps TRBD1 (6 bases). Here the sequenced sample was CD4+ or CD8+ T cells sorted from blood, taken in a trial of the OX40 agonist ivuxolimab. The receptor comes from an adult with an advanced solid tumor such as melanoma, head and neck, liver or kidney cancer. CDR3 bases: TGTGCCAGCAGTTACGGACAGAGATTAATGGCCCTCCACTTT. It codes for CASSYGQRLMALHF.